Listed below are T cell receptor beta chains from one sample, sequenced in a study of siplizumab effects on memory and regulatory T cells. Some clones are missing from TCRdb's copy, which holds only in-frame ones; the method was immunoSEQ multiplex PCR. This table holds under 85,000 clones, over 80% found once. The sample was Tregs sorted from blood. Source of these receptors: a human donor in good health. Each CDR3 is given with its conserved first and last residue. Fields, in order: V gene, J gene, CDR3 protein.

v_gene: TRBV4-1
j_gene: TRBJ1-5
CDR3aa: CASSQDSRYQPQHF

v_gene: TRBV5-1
j_gene: TRBJ2-3
CDR3aa: CASSSVAFSRGALDTDTQYF

v_gene: TRBV19
j_gene: TRBJ1-1
CDR3aa: CASSIGRWNTEAFF

v_gene: TRBV5-1
j_gene: TRBJ2-7
CDR3aa: CASRPRGGAGEQYF

v_gene: TRBV6-1
j_gene: TRBJ2-2
CDR3aa: CASSEQQGGNTGELFF

v_gene: TRBV21-1
j_gene: TRBJ1-2
CDR3aa: CASSKRTRDPRYYGYTF

v_gene: TRBV9
j_gene: TRBJ2-1
CDR3aa: CASSVVDGVEFF

v_gene: TRBV29-1
j_gene: TRBJ2-1
CDR3aa: CSVEALGLAGGFSYNEQFF

v_gene: TRBV19
j_gene: TRBJ1-2
CDR3aa: CVDRHYRGVQDGYTF

v_gene: TRBV19
j_gene: TRBJ1-5
CDR3aa: CASSIGNQPQHF

v_gene: TRBV10-3
j_gene: TRBJ2-1
CDR3aa: CAISEQLAGDNEQFF

v_gene: TRBV28
j_gene: TRBJ2-1
CDR3aa: CASSPDWGNSYNEQFF

v_gene: TRBV7-2
j_gene: TRBJ1-1
CDR3aa: CASIPGQGLNTEAFF

v_gene: TRBV30
j_gene: TRBJ1-5
CDR3aa: CAWSPGYQPQHF

v_gene: TRBV30
j_gene: TRBJ2-6
CDR3aa: CAWTRGEGGANVLTF

v_gene: TRBV29-1
j_gene: TRBJ2-1
CDR3aa: CSVVGGPREFF

v_gene: TRBV28
j_gene: TRBJ1-2
CDR3aa: CASRTQGFHYGYTF

v_gene: TRBV5-1
j_gene: TRBJ2-1
CDR3aa: CASSFLAGVSNEQFF

v_gene: TRBV7-6
j_gene: TRBJ2-5
CDR3aa: CASSSIRNQETQYF

v_gene: TRBV28
j_gene: TRBJ1-2
CDR3aa: CASSPPLYGYTF

v_gene: TRBV15
j_gene: TRBJ1-1
CDR3aa: CATSSSGTGFGSTEAFF

v_gene: TRBV6-1
j_gene: TRBJ1-5
CDR3aa: CASSKALTGTGESPQHF

v_gene: TRBV27
j_gene: TRBJ2-4
CDR3aa: CASSAMGTKNIQYF

v_gene: TRBV7-9
j_gene: TRBJ1-5
CDR3aa: CASSRLGTGPQPQHF

v_gene: TRBV5-5
j_gene: TRBJ2-7
CDR3aa: CASSLLWQGGEQYF

v_gene: TRBV19
j_gene: TRBJ1-5
CDR3aa: CASSIMMRNNQPQHF

v_gene: TRBV5-4
j_gene: TRBJ1-2
CDR3aa: CASSLAGAPNYGYTF